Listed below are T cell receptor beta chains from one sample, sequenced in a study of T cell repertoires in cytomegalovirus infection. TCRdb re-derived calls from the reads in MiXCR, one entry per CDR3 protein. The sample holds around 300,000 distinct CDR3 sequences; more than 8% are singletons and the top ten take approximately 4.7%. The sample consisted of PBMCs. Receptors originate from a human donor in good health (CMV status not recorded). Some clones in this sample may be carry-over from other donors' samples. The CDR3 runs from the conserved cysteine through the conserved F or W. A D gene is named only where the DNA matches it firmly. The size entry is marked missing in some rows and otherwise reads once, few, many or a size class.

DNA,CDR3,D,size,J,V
TGTGCCAGCAGCTTAGATTTTAGCGGGATCAAGCAGTACTTC,CASSLDFSGIKQYF,TRBD2,few,TRBJ2-7,TRBV11-2
TGCGCCAGCAGCCGGATCGGGACAGTTTACGAGCAGTACTTC,CASSRIGTVYEQYF,TRBD1,many,TRBJ2-7,TRBV4-1
TGTGCCAGCAGCAAGAATAAAGTAGGCGTGCCCGGGTTGGCCTACAATGAGCAGTTCTTC,CASSKNKVGVPGLAYNEQFF,.,.,TRBJ2-1,TRBV3-1
TGTGCCAGCAGCCCCCAGCGGGGGTCCGAGACCCAGTACTTC,CASSPQRGSETQYF,TRBD2,many,TRBJ2-5,TRBV7-2
TGCGCCAGCAGCAACCCGGGACAGGGGGCGGAGACCCAGTACTTC,CASSNPGQGAETQYF,TRBD1,many,TRBJ2-5,TRBV5-1
TGTGCCAGCTCGCAGGGGCTGATCCGGGATAAAAACATTCAGTACTTC,CASSQGLIRDKNIQYF,.,.,TRBJ2-4,TRBV18
TGCAGTGCTAGAGCGGGGTACGAGCAGTACTTC,CSARAGYEQYF,.,many,TRBJ2-7,TRBV20-1
TGCAGTGCTAGAGTGAGGAACACTGAAGCTTTCTTT,CSARVRNTEAFF,.,.,TRBJ1-1,TRBV20-1
TGTGCTAGTGGTTTGCTCCCTAGCGGGAGGGCCGAGGACCCAGATACGCAGTATTTT,CASGLLPSGRAEDPDTQYF,TRBD2,.,TRBJ2-3,TRBV12-5
TGCAGTGCGAATGGAGGGTATAGCTCCTACAATGAGCAGTTCTTC,CSANGGYSSYNEQFF,.,.,TRBJ2-1,TRBV20-1
TGTGCCAGTAATTTACAAGGCTCTGGAAACACCATATATTTT,CASNLQGSGNTIYF,.,many,TRBJ1-3,TRBV19
TGTGCCAGCAGCCGGACAGGGAGTGTAGTCCACACTGAAGCTTTCTTT,CASSRTGSVVHTEAFF,TRBD1,.,TRBJ1-1,TRBV6-2/TRBV6-3
TGTGCCAGCAGCTTAGGGGGATCGGGACTATCCTACGAGCAGTACTTC,CASSLGGSGLSYEQYF,TRBD2,many,TRBJ2-7,TRBV7-9
TGCGCCAGCAGCCAGGATAGACAGGGGCTGGAAAACACTGAAGCTTTCTTT,CASSQDRQGLENTEAFF,TRBD1,.,TRBJ1-1,TRBV4-1
TGTGCCAGCAGCTTAGTCCATACTAGAGGCGAGACCCAGTACTTC,CASSLVHTRGETQYF,.,few,TRBJ2-5,TRBV7-9
TGCGCCAGCAGCCCCTCTAGCGGGAGGACCTACGAGCAGTACTTC,CASSPSSGRTYEQYF,TRBD2,.,TRBJ2-7,TRBV5-1
TGTGCCAGCACCCCAGGTCAGGGCATAATCTCTGGGGCCAACGTCCTGACTTTC,CASTPGQGIISGANVLTF,.,.,TRBJ2-6,TRBV6-6
TGCGCCAGCAGCCAAGAGGAGGGGAATAGCAATCAGCCCCAGCATTTT,CASSQEEGNSNQPQHF,.,.,TRBJ1-5,TRBV4-3
TGTGCCAGCAGCTTTTGGGTAAACGGGAGGGAGACCCAGTACTTC,CASSFWVNGRETQYF,TRBD2,many,TRBJ2-5,TRBV5-4
TGCGCCAGCAGCTTGGAGGGTGGATATATGCGGCAGTTCTTC,CASSLEGGYMRQFF,.,.,TRBJ2-1,TRBV5-1
TGTGCCAGCATCGAGGGACTAGCGGCGTACAATGAGCAGTTCTTC,CASIEGLAAYNEQFF,TRBD2,few,TRBJ2-1,TRBV2
TGTGCTAGTGGTTTGGGGGACAGCGGGAACACTGAAGCTTTCTTT,CASGLGDSGNTEAFF,TRBD1,.,TRBJ1-1,TRBV12-5
TGTGCCAGTAGTCCCCGGGAGAGCAATCAGCCCCAGCATTTT,CASSPRESNQPQHF,.,.,TRBJ1-5,TRBV19
TGTGCCAGCAGCTTGAGACCGGGCGACCCTACCACTTACAATGAGCAGTTCTTC,CASSLRPGDPTTYNEQFF,.,few,TRBJ2-1,TRBV7-2
TGTGCCAGCAGCTTAGGTGGCGGGGGTAACCAAGAGACCCAGTACTTC,CASSLGGGGNQETQYF,TRBD2,many,TRBJ2-5,TRBV7-6
.,CASGFGAGELFF,.,.,TRBJ2-2,TRBV12-5
TGTGCCAGCAGTCATGGGCCGGCCTACGAGCAGTACTTC,CASSHGPAYEQYF,.,many,TRBJ2-7,TRBV12-3/TRBV12-4